The 20 T cell receptor beta chains given below trace back to one sample, sequenced in a study of blood T cell repertoires in COVID-19. Produced via immunoSEQ multiplex PCR; TCRdb's table is partial and in-frame only. The table records about 270,000 clones, approximately 85% of them present only once. Material: peripheral blood. Receptors were obtained from a human donor in a cohort sampled during active COVID-19.

This chain connects TRBV19 to TRBJ2-1, with 7 bases fitting TRBD2. J gave up 1 base and V 5 bases, and 14 bases lay outside the gene matches. The CDR3 has 18 residues. Germline V lookup: CDR1 LNHDA, CDR2 SQIVND (reference sequence). The chain's CDR3 is CASSALFSGRGSYNEQFF. The CDR3 coding sequence is TGTGCCAGTAGTGCCCTTTTTAGCGGGCGGGGATCCTACAATGAGCAGTTCTTC.

This sequence joins TRBV5-1 and TRBJ1-1; the D gene is possibly TRBD1 (6 bases). Germline-derived CDR1 and CDR2 are SGHRS and YFSETQ. V was clipped by 8 bases and J by 4 bases, with 15 bases between them. The length of the CDR3 is 13 residues. This chain's CDR3 is CASAFGGSTEAFF. The CDR3 bases are TGCGCCAGTGCTTTTGGGGGCAGCACTGAAGCTTTCTTT.

This clone was detected once. This sequence joins TRBV3-1 (or the pseudogene TRBV3-2) and TRBJ2-1; 9 bases fit TRBD2. The CDR3 is 17 residues long. CDR1 LGHDT and CDR2 YNNKEL come from the germline V gene (reference sequence). The junction had 9 bases not matched to a gene; V was cut back by 1 base and J by 5 bases. In DNA, the CDR3 is TGTGCCAGCAGCCAAGCAACACTAGCGGGCGTAGACAATGAGCAGTTCTTC. Its translation: CASSQATLAGVDNEQFF.

CDR3 bases: TGTGCCAGCGAGGGACTAGTTCCAGAGACCCAGTACTTC. It specifies CASEGLVPETQYF. The chain has TRBV12-3 or TRBV12-4 and TRBJ2-5, with 8 bases fitting TRBD2. The CDR3 runs 13 residues. The trim removed 8 bases at V and 4 bases at J, leaving 6 bases unmatched.

V gene TRBV6-6 combines with J gene TRBJ2-1; possibly TRBD1 for D (5 bases). Germline V CDR1 and CDR2: MNHNY, SVGAGI (reference sequence). The CDR3 is 15 amino acids. V shed 5 bases and J shed 9 bases, with 20 bases lying between them. The DNA for the CDR3 is TGTGCCAGCAGTCCCCGACAGTCGGGCGATCTTGAGCAGTTCTTC. Amino acids: CASSPRQSGDLEQFF.

This sequence joins TRBV14 and TRBJ2-7; the match to TRBD2 covers 12 bases. V gave up 0 bases and J gave up 9 bases; unmatched junction bases: 12. CDR3 length: 17 amino acids. Germline loops: CDR1 SGHDN, CDR2 FVKESK. The CDR3 region is CASSQDWVTTSGSGQYF. DNA of the CDR3: TGTGCCAGCAGCCAAGATTGGGTAACGACTAGCGGGAGTGGGCAGTACTTC.

This chain uses TRBV5-1 with TRBJ2-3, with D maybe TRBD1 (5 bases). The CDR3 loop spans 15 amino acids. The ends were cut back, 1 base at V and 0 bases at J, with 9 bases in the middle. The germline V gene has CDR1 SGHRS and CDR2 YFSETQ. CDR3 coding DNA: TGCGCCAGCAGCTTGAGTCAGGGTAGCACAGATACGCAGTATTTT. This encodes CASSLSQGSTDTQYF.

The rearrangement joins TRBV27 to TRBJ2-7; no reliable D call. The germline V and J ends were trimmed by 6 bases and 0 bases, with 6 bases remaining between them. CDR1 and CDR2 from the germline V gene are MNHEY and SMNVEV (reference sequence). This CDR3 is 12 amino acids long. CDR3 sequence reads: CASSRSSYEQYF. The CDR3 region has the DNA TGTGCCAGCAGCCGTAGCTCCTACGAGCAGTACTTC.

This chain joins TRBV9 and TRBJ2-1, with 7 positions matching TRBD2. CDR1 and CDR2 from the germline V gene are SGDLS and YYNGEE. There are 16 residues in the CDR3. After removal of 4 bases from V and 3 bases from J, the junction contained 10 bases not matched to a gene. For the CDR3, the DNA is TGTGCCAGCAGCAGTAGATGGCTAGCGGACTACAATGAGCAGTTCTTC. This codes for CASSSRWLADYNEQFF.

This clone has only one observation. The DNA for the CDR3 is TGTGCCAGCAGTTTAAGAGACAGGGGGGGTAACTATGGCTACACCTTC. This gives the protein CASSLRDRGGNYGYTF. The chain uses TRBV27 and TRBJ1-2, with 9 bases fitting TRBD1. CDR1 and CDR2 from the germline V gene are MNHEY and SMNVEV (reference sequence). The CDR3 has 16 residues. V was pared by 2 bases and J by 1 base, with 5 bases of the junction left unmatched.

This sequence joins TRBV7-9 and TRBJ2-1; 13 bases align to TRBD2. CDR1 is SEHNR and CDR2 is FQNEAQ in the germline V gene (reference sequence). The junction had 5 bases not matched to a gene; V was cut back by 5 bases and J by 7 bases. CDR3 size: 15 residues. The CDR3 spells CASSLTSGRKNEQFF. The CDR3 DNA is TGTGCCAGCAGCCTGACTAGCGGGAGGAAAAATGAGCAGTTCTTC.

The chain uses TRBV30 and TRBJ1-2; no clear D gene. The CDR3 totals 11 residues. Germline V CDR1 and CDR2: GTSNPN, SVGIG (reference sequence). V dropped 3 bases and J dropped 7 bases, with 9 bases sitting between them. The CDR3 DNA sequence: TGTGCCTGGAGCCGCCGGTTTGGCTACACCTTC. Its translation is CAWSRRFGYTF.

The CDR3 is CASSQSVAGGETQYF. In DNA form, the CDR3 reads TGCGCCAGCAGTCAATCGGTTGCGGGAGGGGAGACCCAGTACTTC. V usage is TRBV23-1 and J usage is TRBJ2-5, with TRBD2 matching 9 bases. TRBV23-1 is known as an ORF, though its function is uncertain. This CDR3 has 15 residues. Trimming at V came to 0 bases and at J to 5 bases, leaving 4 bases not matched to a gene.

The chain has TRBV9 and TRBJ2-2; D might be TRBD2 (5 bases). CDR1 and CDR2 from the germline V gene are SGDLS and YYNGEE. The CDR3 contains 18 residues. Trimming left V 0 bases short and J 1 base short, with 16 bases between. As DNA, the CDR3 is TGTGCCAGCAGCGTAGTTGAGGTTCCGGGATTGAACACCGGGGAGCTGTTTTTT. The encoded protein is CASSVVEVPGLNTGELFF. Based on the CDR3 plus reference TRBV9 and TRBJ2-2, the full variable domain is DSGVTQTPKHLITATGQRVTLRCSPRSGDLSVYWYQQSLDQGLQFLIQYYNGEERAKGNILERFSAQQFPDLHSELNLSSLELGDSALYFCASSVVEVPGLNTGELFFGEGSRLTVL.

This chain connects TRBV6-5 to TRBJ2-7, with D perhaps TRBD2 (6 bases). The CDR3 totals 15 residues. The germline V gene encodes CDR1 MNHEY and CDR2 SVGAGI. Trimming removed 6 bases at V and 0 bases at J, with 15 bases between. The CDR3, as DNA: TGTGCCAGCAGATGGGGACTTCGGGGCTCCTACGAGCAGTACTTC. It is translated as CASRWGLRGSYEQYF.

The V and J genes are TRBV6-5 and TRBJ2-7, with 9 bases identical to TRBD1. V was clipped by 4 bases and J by 3 bases; unmatched bases: 1. CDR1 is MNHEY and CDR2 is SVGAGI in the germline V gene. CDR3 length: 13 residues. The CDR3 DNA reads as TGTGCCAGCAGTTTGGGACAGGGCTACGAGCAGTACTTC. Amino acids: CASSLGQGYEQYF.

This chain's CDR3 is CASSEQRETQYF. CDR3 bases: TGTGCCAGTAGTGAACAGCGGGAGACCCAGTACTTC. The chain employs TRBV19 and TRBJ2-5; D possibly corresponds to TRBD2 (5 bases). The V gene's germline CDR1 is LNHDA and CDR2 SQIVND (reference sequence). This CDR3 region has 12 residues. V lost 5 bases to trimming and J lost 5 bases, with 9 bases between them.

J is TRBJ2-2 and V is TRBV19, with D maybe TRBD1 (6 bases). Germline loops: CDR1 LNHDA, CDR2 SQIVND (reference sequence). This CDR3 has 14 residues. V lost 4 bases, J lost 6 bases, and 12 bases lay in between. CDR3: CASSRTDFPGELFF. The DNA of the CDR3 is TGTGCCAGTAGTAGGACAGACTTTCCCGGGGAGCTGTTTTTT. Variable domain in full (rest from reference TRBV19 and TRBJ2-2): DGGITQSPKYLFRKEGQNVTLSCEQNLNHDAMYWYRQDPGQGLRLIYYSQIVNDFQKGDIAEGYSVSREKKESFPLTVTSAQKNPTAFYLCASSRTDFPGELFFGEGSRLTVL.

The chain is built from TRBV7-2 and TRBJ1-6; D remains ambiguous. The V end was cut by 2 bases, the J end by 9 bases, with 8 bases between. The CDR3 spans 13 residues. Germline lookup yields CDR1 SGHTA and CDR2 FQGNSA. CDR3 nucleotides: TGTGCCAGCAGCTTAAATTCGGGTTCACCCCTCCACTTT. Translating gives CASSLNSGSPLHF.

The J gene is TRBJ2-5, the V gene TRBV18, with D maybe TRBD2 (6 bases). The germline V and J ends were trimmed by 0 bases and 2 bases, with 13 bases remaining between them. CDR1 and CDR2 (germline): KGHSH, LQKENI. The CDR3 extends over 16 amino acids. CDR3 amino acids: CASSPPHGTAQETQYF. CDR3 sequence (DNA): TGTGCCAGCTCACCACCGCATGGGACTGCACAAGAGACCCAGTACTTC.